One sample yielded the 20 T cell receptor beta chains listed below, sequenced in a study of shared clonotypes between healthy human individuals. Selected positively for CCR7 and CD45RO-negative, naive CD8 cells excluded terminally differentiated effector memory CD45RA+ cells. Clones were sequenced by immunoSEQ multiplex PCR, and TCRdb holds only the in-frame ones, with some missing. The data hold roughly 2,000,000 clones, with around 96% observed a single time. Sequencing was done on a sample of naive CD8+ T cells sorted from blood. The receptors come from a man in his late teens or twenties in good health.

The chain joins TRBV27 to TRBJ2-7; D not resolved. This CDR3 comprises 14 residues. V was trimmed by 6 bases and J by 0 bases, leaving 12 bases between them. CDR1 and CDR2 (germline): MNHEY, SMNVEV (reference sequence). The CDR3: CASRVDVSSYEQYF. The CDR3 DNA follows: TGTGCCAGCAGGGTAGACGTTAGCTCCTACGAGCAGTACTTC.

This clone was detected once. V gene TRBV30 combines with J gene TRBJ2-1, with 9 positions matching TRBD2. This CDR3 is 15 amino acids long. Germline V lookup: CDR1 GTSNPN, CDR2 SVGIG (reference sequence). Trimming cost V 1 base and J 8 bases; bases outside gene matches: 9. CDR3 amino acids: CAWSEGSGGFDEQFF. CDR3 nucleotide sequence: TGTGCCTGGAGTGAGGGAAGCGGGGGGTTCGATGAGCAGTTCTTC.

On this clone itself: Other DNA sequences of this sample code for an identical CDR3. The chain recombines TRBV27 with TRBJ1-1, with D possibly matching TRBD1 (6 bases). Germline V lookup: CDR1 MNHEY, CDR2 SMNVEV (reference sequence). The V end was cut by 3 bases, the J end by 1 base, with 6 bases between. CDR3 length equals 13 residues. The CDR3 DNA is TGTGCCAGCAGTTTGGGGGCGAACACTGAAGCTTTCTTT. Amino acids: CASSLGANTEAFF.

V usage is TRBV2 and J usage is TRBJ2-3; 7 bases are a match to TRBD1. The CDR3 covers 14 residues. The V gene's germline CDR1 is SNHLY and CDR2 FYNNEI. Trimming took 9 bases from V and 5 from J; bases not matched to a gene: 11. The CDR3 nucleotides are TGTGCCAGTCGACAGGGAAACCTAGAAGATACGCAGTATTTT. Protein: CASRQGNLEDTQYF.

The chain joins TRBV7-9 to TRBJ2-1, with TRBD2 matching 8 bases. Germline-derived CDR1 and CDR2 are SEHNR and FQNEAQ (reference sequence). V was clipped by 1 base and J by 8 bases; unmatched bases: 10. There are 16 residues in the CDR3. CDR3 amino acids: CASSLGGVAGTDEQFF. CDR3 coding DNA: TGTGCCAGCAGCTTAGGAGGAGTAGCGGGGACGGATGAGCAGTTCTTC.

The chain is built from TRBV6-6 and TRBJ2-7, with D uncertain. V gave up 2 bases and J gave up 4 bases, with 9 bases separating them. Germline V CDR1 and CDR2: MNHNY, SVGAGI (reference sequence). This CDR3 has 13 amino acids. The CDR3 region has the DNA TGTGCCAGCAGTTACCCTGGGCCTTACGAGCAGTACTTC. Translation gives CASSYPGPYEQYF.

The gene calls are TRBV30 and TRBJ2-1; D not resolved. Trimming stripped 4 bases from V and 7 bases from J, with 8 bases between. Germline values: CDR1 GTSNPN, CDR2 SVGIG (reference sequence). The CDR3 length is 11 residues. In DNA, the CDR3 is TGTGCCTGGAAGTGGGTTAATGAGCAGTTCTTC. Translating gives CAWKWVNEQFF.

This clone was detected only once. This chain links TRBV5-1 with TRBJ1-1; tentatively, D is TRBD1 (5 bases). CDR1 is SGHRS, CDR2 YFSETQ, per germline. The V end was cut by 3 bases, the J end by 0 bases, with 12 bases between. CDR3 length equals 15 residues. The CDR3 region is CASSSQGGVNTEAFF. CDR3 nucleotides: TGCGCCAGCAGCTCCCAGGGTGGGGTGAACACTGAAGCTTTCTTT.

V and J are TRBV28 and TRBJ1-4, with D possibly matching TRBD1 (5 bases). V shed 4 bases and J shed 8 bases, with 14 bases lying between them. This CDR3 region has 14 residues. The germline V gene has CDR1 MDHEN and CDR2 SYDVKM. In DNA form, the CDR3 reads TGTGCCAGCAGTTGGGGCCGATCGCCGGAAAAACTGTTTTTT. Residues: CASSWGRSPEKLFF.

This chain joins TRBV5-6 and TRBJ2-3, with D possibly being TRBD2 (6 bases). CDR1 and CDR2 from the germline V gene are SGHDT and YYEEEE. The CDR3 is 13 amino acids. The germline V and J ends were trimmed by 5 bases and 5 bases, with 12 bases remaining between them. CDR3 bases: TGTGCCAGCAGGGAATTGGAGGGAGATACGCAGTATTTT. This sequence encodes CASRELEGDTQYF.

The chain joins TRBV27 to TRBJ1-4, with 9 positions matching TRBD1. Germline CDR1 and CDR2: MNHEY and SMNVEV (reference sequence). This CDR3 region has 19 residues. Trimming at V came to 2 bases and at J to 0 bases, leaving 10 bases not matched to a gene. Written as DNA, the CDR3 is TGTGCCAGCAGTTTAAGCCGGGACAGGGAGGTCGCAACTAATGAAAAACTGTTTTTT. This sequence encodes CASSLSRDREVATNEKLFF.

The V gene is TRBV2, the J gene TRBJ2-5, with TRBD2 identical over 7 bases. The trim removed 0 bases at V and 5 bases at J, leaving 6 bases unmatched. The CDR3 spans 15 residues. Germline V CDR1 and CDR2: SNHLY, FYNNEI. The CDR3 DNA follows: TGTGCCAGCAGTGAAGCGGAACTAGCGAAGGAGACCCAGTACTTC. Translation gives CASSEAELAKETQYF.

J is TRBJ1-3 and V is TRBV6-5; D unresolved. V was shortened by 0 bases and J by 0 bases, with 9 bases between the two germline ends. The CDR3 totals 16 residues. The germline gives CDR1 MNHEY, CDR2 SVGAGI. The DNA for the CDR3 is TGTGCCAGCAGTTACTCCGAAGAGAGCTCTGGAAACACCATATATTTT. Translated, it gives CASSYSEESSGNTIYF.

This chain uses TRBV11-2 with TRBJ2-7; D not certain. The length of the CDR3 is 13 residues. Germline assignment: CDR1 SGHAT and CDR2 FQNNGV. Trimming stripped 5 bases from V and 3 bases from J, with 11 bases between. The CDR3 protein is CASSPYYSYEQYF. The CDR3 nucleotides read TGTGCCAGCAGCCCTTATTACAGCTACGAGCAGTACTTC.

The chain couples TRBV7-9 to TRBJ1-4; perhaps TRBD1 as D (6 bases). CDR1 is SEHNR, CDR2 FQNEAQ, per germline (reference sequence). Trimming left V 5 bases short and J 3 bases short, with 16 bases between. The CDR3 runs 16 residues. The CDR3 bases are TGTGCCAGCAGCCCGACCCAGGGGCGGTCTAATGAAAAACTGTTTTTT. As protein: CASSPTQGRSNEKLFF.

V gene TRBV9 combines with J gene TRBJ2-7; D unresolved. Trimming took off 0 bases at V and 7 bases at J, with 11 bases between the two ends. This CDR3 has 13 residues. CDR1 and CDR2 from the germline V gene are SGDLS and YYNGEE. This chain's CDR3 is CASSVVPAGEQYF. The CDR3 DNA reads TGTGCCAGCAGCGTAGTACCCGCTGGGGAGCAGTACTTC.

This clone occurred once. The genes are TRBV5-6 and TRBJ1-2; 7 bases align to TRBD1. The CDR3 is 17 amino acids. The germline V gene has CDR1 SGHDT and CDR2 YYEEEE. The junction had 12 bases not matched to a gene; V was cut back by 4 bases and J by 0 bases. The CDR3: CASSGGTATQTNYGYTF. The CDR3 region has the DNA TGTGCCAGCAGCGGAGGGACAGCTACTCAAACTAACTATGGCTACACCTTC.

The chain employs TRBV28 and TRBJ2-1; maybe TRBD1 (6 bases). Trimming shortened V by 6 bases and J by 2 bases, and 11 bases separated the two germline ends. Germline CDR1 reads MDHEN; CDR2 reads SYDVKM. This CDR3 has 14 amino acids. This CDR3 is CASRMDSAYNEQFF. In DNA, the CDR3 is TGTGCCAGCAGGATGGACAGCGCCTACAATGAGCAGTTCTTC.

A single count supports this clone. The V and J genes are TRBV7-9 and TRBJ1-4; the D gene is possibly TRBD1 (6 bases). CDR1 is SEHNR, CDR2 FQNEAQ, per germline (reference sequence). With 0 bases removed from V and 0 bases from J, the gap between germline ends came to 11 bases. CDR3 length: 17 residues. The CDR3 nucleotides read TGTGCCAGCAGCTTAGCCCAGGGGACTGCAACTAATGAAAAACTGTTTTTT. It specifies CASSLAQGTATNEKLFF.

Only one count was recorded for this clone. V and J are TRBV18 and TRBJ2-5; 14 positions match TRBD2. TRBJ2-7 matches the DNA end more closely, so the J call is doubtful. The CDR3 is 17 residues long. The V gene's germline CDR1 is KGHSH and CDR2 LQKENI. In DNA, the CDR3 is TGTGCCAGCTCACCAGGACTAGCGGGAGGCTTTGACTACGAGCAGTACTTC. Amino acid sequence: CASSPGLAGGFDYEQYF.